The 14 T cell receptor beta chains given below trace back to one sample, sequenced in a study of blood T cell repertoires in COVID-19. Clones were sequenced by immunoSEQ multiplex PCR, and TCRdb holds only the in-frame ones, with some missing. The sample contains some 300,000 clones, about nine tenths of which appear only once. Sequenced material: PBMCs or T cells enriched from blood (not recorded which). These receptors all come from a woman between 40 and 50 years old who had recovered from COVID-19.

This chain joins TRBV5-1 and TRBJ1-2, with 7 positions matching TRBD1. In germline, CDR1 is SGHRS, CDR2 YFSETQ. The CDR3 is 18 amino acids. V was pared by 4 bases and J by 1 base, with 16 bases of the junction left unmatched. The CDR3 is CASSPRQGGGLGNYGYTF. CDR3 coding DNA: TGCGCCAGCAGCCCCCGTCAGGGGGGAGGATTGGGTAACTATGGCTACACCTTC. Together with reference TRBV5-1 and TRBJ1-2, the CDR3 gives the full variable domain: KAGVTQTPRYLIKTRGQQVTLSCSPISGHRSVSWYQQTPGQGLQFLFEYFSETQRNKGNFPGRFSGRQFSNSRSEMNVSTLELGDSALYLCASSPRQGGGLGNYGYTFGSGTRLTVV.

The chain couples TRBV7-3 to TRBJ1-6, with D perhaps matching TRBD1 (5 bases). There are 16 residues in the CDR3. Trimming left V 7 bases short and J 5 bases short, with 18 bases between. Germline-derived CDR1 and CDR2 are SGHTA and FQGTGA. CDR3 in amino acids: CASTSGVLRDNSPLHF. The CDR3 nucleotides read TGTGCCAGCACCTCGGGGGTCCTTCGGGATAATTCACCCCTCCACTTT.

The genes are TRBV7-2 and TRBJ1-3; 8 bases fit TRBD1. This CDR3 is 17 amino acids long. The V gene's germline CDR1 is SGHTA and CDR2 FQGNSA. Trimming took 0 bases from V and 5 from J; bases not matched to a gene: 9. Written as DNA, the CDR3 is TGTGCCAGCAGCTTAGCGCGGTCGTCAGGGGGCAGAAACACCATATATTTT. It codes for CASSLARSSGGRNTIYF.

CDR3 coding DNA: TGTGCCAGTAGTACTCGACAGGGGGCGTCTGGCACCGGGGAGCTGTTTTTT. Encoded protein: CASSTRQGASGTGELFF. This chain joins TRBV19 and TRBJ2-2, with 10 positions matching TRBD1. The CDR3 runs to 17 residues. Germline assignment: CDR1 LNHDA and CDR2 SQIVND (reference sequence). The V segment lost 4 bases and the J segment 4 bases; nucleotides outside the gene matches: 9.

The rearrangement uses TRBV15 and TRBJ1-6; D may be TRBD1 (5 bases). The V end lost 6 bases, the J end lost 7 bases, and 10 bases lay between the germline ends. Germline assignment: CDR1 LNHNV and CDR2 YYDKDF (reference sequence). The CDR3 extends over 13 amino acids. CDR3 amino acids: CATSRGENSPLHF. CDR3 DNA: TGTGCCACCAGTCGGGGGGAAAATTCACCCCTCCACTTT.

The V call is TRBV5-1, the J call TRBJ1-4; 9 nucleotides line up with TRBD1. This CDR3 comprises 14 residues. Trimming removed 4 bases from V and 8 bases from J; junction bases left unmatched: 6. Germline CDR1 SGHRS, CDR2 YFSETQ. CDR3 sequence reads: CASSPPGTGEKLFF. The DNA for the CDR3 is TGCGCCAGCAGCCCACCCGGGACAGGGGAAAAACTGTTTTTT.

J is TRBJ1-3 and V is TRBV9, with D perhaps matching TRBD1 (6 bases). The CDR3 sequence is 15 residues long. In germline, CDR1 is SGDLS, CDR2 YYNGEE. V was trimmed by 3 bases and J by 1 base, leaving 11 bases between them. The CDR3 region has the DNA TGTGCCAGCAGCGGACTCACAGGGTCTGGAAACACCATATATTTT. This encodes CASSGLTGSGNTIYF.

This rearrangement joins TRBV2 to TRBJ2-3, with 9 positions matching TRBD2. With 4 bases clipped from V and 2 bases from J, the junction kept 16 bases outside the gene matches. The germline CDR1 and CDR2 sequences are SNHLY and FYNNEI. This CDR3 contains 19 residues. In nucleotides, the CDR3 is TGTGCCAGCAGTGGGAGGCTGGGGCTTAGCGGGAGTATCACAGATACGCAGTATTTT. This encodes CASSGRLGLSGSITDTQYF.

In its sample, this clone was seen a few times. The rearrangement joins TRBV5-1 to TRBJ2-7; the match to TRBD1 covers 9 bases. The ends lost 4 bases at V and 4 bases at J; junction bases unmatched: 3. The length of the CDR3 is 13 residues. Germline CDR1 and CDR2: SGHRS and YFSETQ. The CDR3 loop is CASSTGGQYEQYF. In DNA form, the CDR3 reads TGCGCCAGCAGCACAGGGGGCCAGTACGAGCAGTACTTC.

In this sample, this clone turned up a few times. The chain has TRBV28 and TRBJ2-7; 9 bases fit TRBD1. The CDR3 contains 15 residues. Trimming cost V 5 bases and J 4 bases; bases outside gene matches: 9. Germline CDR1 and CDR2: MDHEN and SYDVKM. In DNA form, the CDR3 reads TGTGCCAGCAGTACCCCGGGACAGGGAAAATACGAGCAGTACTTC. Amino acid sequence: CASSTPGQGKYEQYF.

The rearrangement joins TRBV2 to TRBJ1-4; D call uncertain. Trimming pared 3 bases from V and 7 bases from J, leaving 12 bases between. CDR1 is SNHLY and CDR2 is FYNNEI in the germline V gene. The CDR3 has 14 amino acids. CDR3 in amino acids: CASSETPSGEKLFF. In DNA form, the CDR3 reads TGTGCCAGCAGTGAGACACCCTCCGGTGAAAAACTGTTTTTT.

This clone was observed at least ten times. The V gene is TRBV14, the J gene TRBJ2-7; D remains ambiguous. This CDR3 is 17 amino acids long. Trimming took off 0 bases at V and 0 bases at J, with 15 bases between the two ends. Germline V gene sequence: CDR1 SGHDN, CDR2 FVKESK. The CDR3 here is CASSQDPTSSISYEQYF. CDR3 in DNA: TGTGCCAGCAGCCAAGACCCCACATCTAGTATCTCCTACGAGCAGTACTTC.

This chain links TRBV7-9 with TRBJ2-3; 8 bases are shared with TRBD2. The germline V gene encodes CDR1 SEHNR and CDR2 FQNEAQ (reference sequence). With 1 base clipped from V and 4 bases from J, the junction kept 7 bases outside the gene matches. The length of the CDR3 is 16 residues. The CDR3 sequence: CASSLVRGGGADTQYF. The CDR3 DNA reads TGTGCCAGCAGCTTAGTTCGGGGGGGCGGCGCAGATACGCAGTATTTT.

This chain uses TRBV5-4 with TRBJ1-5, with unresolved D. Germline CDR1 reads SGHNT; CDR2 reads YYREEE (reference sequence). The V end lost 2 bases, the J end lost 3 bases, and 6 bases lay between the germline ends. The CDR3 is 13 residues long. The CDR3 coding sequence is TGTGCCAGCAGCTTCGACACCAATCAGCCCCAGCATTTT. It encodes CASSFDTNQPQHF.